This T cell receptor beta chain was identified during a study of cytomegalovirus exposure and HLA in healthy donors. As for the study in general: Approximately 190 million T cells yielded around 120 million unique TCR beta sequences in earlier analysis. There were 70 million to 95 million unique TCRs (from HLA-typed donors) in an early data release.

The study, taken as a whole, reports: Highly shared sequence variants in one cluster were likely a sequencing artifact.

V shed 0 bases and J shed 9 bases, with 12 bases lying between them. The CDR3 runs to 15 residues. CDR1 and CDR2 from the germline V gene are SGHNT and YENEEA. On this clone itself: What it binds is not known.

The PCR contained 60 Vbeta and 13 Jbeta primers. Sequenced by immunoSEQ multiplex PCR; TCRdb stores in-frame clones only, minus some. The sample carries about 210,000 clones, approximately 82% recorded once. The sample comprised PBMCs. This TCR came from a woman in her forties or fifties in good health and CMV-seropositive. The chain uses TRBV11-3 and TRBJ1-6; perhaps TRBD1 as D (6 bases). The CDR3 region has the DNA TGTGCCAGCAGCTTAGAAGCAGGGGACGGTTCACCCCTCCACTTT. This codes for CASSLEAGDGSPLHF.